The clone carrying this TCR beta chain was detected only a few times. Its antigen is unknown. This sample is part of a study of T-cell memory formation after mild COVID-19. Study summary: Largely, the TCR clusters proved donor specific. Findings and limits, study-wide: Whether second-wave clones peaking at day 37 were SARS-CoV-2 specific went unconfirmed. Some SARS-CoV-2-responding clones were already detected in memory before infection. Clones that contracted from day 15 to 85 were balanced CD4/CD8, while later expanders leaned CD4+.

TCRdb redid the calling of the 5' RACE reads with MiXCR, one entry per CDR3 protein. Seen here are 100,000 to 150,000 distinct CDR3 sequences, about 5.9% observed once, and the top ten hold approximately 2.1%. Germline CDR1 reads SNHLY; CDR2 reads FYNNEI. Trimming pared 2 bases from V and 9 bases from J, leaving 14 bases between. The CDR3 runs 14 residues. The chain carries TRBV2 and TRBJ2-1; D is ambiguous. The sample consisted of PBMCs or a T cell subset sorted from them (not recorded which). The sequence came from an adult woman who had mild COVID-19 (a few samples of this study predate the infection). Cell type and time point are not known. The CDR3 is CASSEWLESIEQFF. For the CDR3, the DNA is TGTGCCAGCAGTGAATGGCTAGAATCAATTGAGCAGTTCTTC. Using reference TRBV2 and TRBJ2-1 for the parts outside the CDR3, the full variable domain is EPEVTQTPSHQVTQMGQEVILRCVPISNHLYFYWYRQILGQKVEFLVSFYNNEISEKSEIFDDQFSVERPDGSNFTLKIRSTKLEDSAMYFCASSEWLESIEQFFGPGTRLTVL.